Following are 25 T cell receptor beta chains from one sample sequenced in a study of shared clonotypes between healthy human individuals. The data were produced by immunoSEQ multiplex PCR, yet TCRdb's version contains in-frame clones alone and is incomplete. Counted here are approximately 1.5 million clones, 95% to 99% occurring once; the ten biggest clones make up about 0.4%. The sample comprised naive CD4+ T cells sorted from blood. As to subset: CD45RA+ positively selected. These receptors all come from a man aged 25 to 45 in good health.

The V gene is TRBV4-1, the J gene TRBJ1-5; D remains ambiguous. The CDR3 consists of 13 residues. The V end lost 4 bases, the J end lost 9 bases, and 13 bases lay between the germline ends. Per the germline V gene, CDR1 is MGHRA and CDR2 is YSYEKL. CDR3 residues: CASSPPIGWPQHF. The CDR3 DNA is TGCGCCAGCAGCCCTCCTATAGGGTGGCCCCAGCATTTT.

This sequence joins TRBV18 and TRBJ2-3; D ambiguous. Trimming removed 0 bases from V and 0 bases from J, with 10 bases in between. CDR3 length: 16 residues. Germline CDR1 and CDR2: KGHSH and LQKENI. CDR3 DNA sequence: TGTGCCAGCTCACCACCGGGCATCCGAAGCACAGATACGCAGTATTTT. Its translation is CASSPPGIRSTDTQYF.

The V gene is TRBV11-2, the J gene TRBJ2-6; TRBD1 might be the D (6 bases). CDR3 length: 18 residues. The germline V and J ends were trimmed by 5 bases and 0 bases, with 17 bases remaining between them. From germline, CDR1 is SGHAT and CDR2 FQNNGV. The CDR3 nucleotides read TGTGCCAGCAGCAGACACAGGGTCCCGAGCTCTGGGGCCAACGTCCTGACTTTC. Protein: CASSRHRVPSSGANVLTF.

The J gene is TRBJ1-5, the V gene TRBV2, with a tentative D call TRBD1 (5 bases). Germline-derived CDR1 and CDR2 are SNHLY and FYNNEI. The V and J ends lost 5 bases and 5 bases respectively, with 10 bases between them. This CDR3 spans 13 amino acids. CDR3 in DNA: TGTGCCAGCAGTCGACGGGGGGATCAGCCCCAGCATTTT. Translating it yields CASSRRGDQPQHF.

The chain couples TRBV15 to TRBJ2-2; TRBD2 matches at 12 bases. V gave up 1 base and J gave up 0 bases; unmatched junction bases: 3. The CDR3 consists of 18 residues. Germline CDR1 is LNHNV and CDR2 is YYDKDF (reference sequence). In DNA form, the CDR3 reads TGTGCCACCAGCAGAGGGCTAGCGGGAGGGTCGAACACCGGGGAGCTGTTTTTT. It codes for CATSRGLAGGSNTGELFF.

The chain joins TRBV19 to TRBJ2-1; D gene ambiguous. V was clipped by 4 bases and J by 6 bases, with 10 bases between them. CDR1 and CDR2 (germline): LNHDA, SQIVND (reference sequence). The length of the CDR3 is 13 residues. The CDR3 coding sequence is TGTGCCAGTAGTACCCGATGGGCCAATGAGCAGTTCTTC. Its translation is CASSTRWANEQFF. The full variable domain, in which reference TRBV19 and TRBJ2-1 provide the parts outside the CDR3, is DGGITQSPKYLFRKEGQNVTLSCEQNLNHDAMYWYRQDPGQGLRLIYYSQIVNDFQKGDIAEGYSVSREKKESFPLTVTSAQKNPTAFYLCASSTRWANEQFFGPGTRLTVL.

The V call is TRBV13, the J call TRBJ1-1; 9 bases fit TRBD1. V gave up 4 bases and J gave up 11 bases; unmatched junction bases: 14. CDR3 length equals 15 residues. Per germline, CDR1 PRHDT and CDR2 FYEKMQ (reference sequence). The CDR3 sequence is CASSWGQGVISAAFF. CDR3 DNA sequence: TGTGCCAGCAGCTGGGGACAGGGAGTAATCAGCGCGGCTTTCTTT.

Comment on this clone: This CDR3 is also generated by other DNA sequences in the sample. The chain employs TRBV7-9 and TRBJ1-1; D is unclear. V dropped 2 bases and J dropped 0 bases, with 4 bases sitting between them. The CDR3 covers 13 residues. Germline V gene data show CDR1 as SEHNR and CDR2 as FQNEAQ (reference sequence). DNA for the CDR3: TGTGCCAGCAGCTTAATCTTGAACACTGAAGCTTTCTTT. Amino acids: CASSLILNTEAFF.

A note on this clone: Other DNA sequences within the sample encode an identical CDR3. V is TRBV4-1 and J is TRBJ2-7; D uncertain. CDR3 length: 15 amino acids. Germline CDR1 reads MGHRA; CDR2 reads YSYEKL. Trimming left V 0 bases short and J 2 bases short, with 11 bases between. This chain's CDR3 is CASSQEGGRAYEQYF. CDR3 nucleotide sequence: TGCGCCAGCAGCCAAGAGGGCGGCAGAGCCTACGAGCAGTACTTC.

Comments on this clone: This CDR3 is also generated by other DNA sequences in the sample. CDR3 bases: TGTGCCAGCAGCTTGGCCAACTACGAGCAGTACTTC. This gives the protein CASSLANYEQYF. The genes are TRBV5-4 and TRBJ2-7; D is undetermined. The germline CDR1 and CDR2 sequences are SGHNT and YYREEE (reference sequence). This CDR3 has 12 amino acids. The V gene lost 0 bases and the J gene lost 3 bases, with 4 bases spanning the gap.

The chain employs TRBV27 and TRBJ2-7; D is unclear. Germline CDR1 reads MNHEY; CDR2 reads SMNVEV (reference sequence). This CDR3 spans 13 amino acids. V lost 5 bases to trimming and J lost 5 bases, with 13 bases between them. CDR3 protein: CASSAAVAHEQYF. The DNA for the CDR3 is TGTGCCAGCAGTGCCGCCGTGGCCCACGAGCAGTACTTC.

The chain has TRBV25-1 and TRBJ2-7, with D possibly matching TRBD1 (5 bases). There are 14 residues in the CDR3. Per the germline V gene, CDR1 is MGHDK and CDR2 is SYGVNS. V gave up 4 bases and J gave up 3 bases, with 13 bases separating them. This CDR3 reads CASSGWAGNYEQYF. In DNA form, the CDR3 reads TGTGCCAGCAGTGGCTGGGCAGGGAACTACGAGCAGTACTTC.

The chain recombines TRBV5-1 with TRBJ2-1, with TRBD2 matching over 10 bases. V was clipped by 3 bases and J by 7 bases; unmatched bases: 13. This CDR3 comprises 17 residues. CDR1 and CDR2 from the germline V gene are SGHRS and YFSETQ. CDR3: CASSSFLPSGSLNEQFF. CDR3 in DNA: TGCGCCAGCAGCTCGTTTCTCCCTAGCGGGAGCCTGAATGAGCAGTTCTTC.

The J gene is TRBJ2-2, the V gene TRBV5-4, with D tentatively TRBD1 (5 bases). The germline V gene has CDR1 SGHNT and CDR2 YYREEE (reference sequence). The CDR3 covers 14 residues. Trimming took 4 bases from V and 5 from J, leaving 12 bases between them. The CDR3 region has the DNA TGTGCCAGCAGCGGACATGGGTATACCGGGGAGCTGTTTTTT. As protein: CASSGHGYTGELFF.

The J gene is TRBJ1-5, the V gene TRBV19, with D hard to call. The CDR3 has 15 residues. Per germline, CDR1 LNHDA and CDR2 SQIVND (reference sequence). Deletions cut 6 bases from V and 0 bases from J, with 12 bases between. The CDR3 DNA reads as TGTGCCAGTAGGGAGTTGGGTGATAGCAATCAGCCCCAGCATTTT. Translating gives CASRELGDSNQPQHF.

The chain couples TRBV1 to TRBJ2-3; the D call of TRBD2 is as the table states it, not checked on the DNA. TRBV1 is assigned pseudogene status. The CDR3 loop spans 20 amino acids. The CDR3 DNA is TGCACCAGCAGCCAAGTGCGTACTAGTCGGTCCAAACCGAGCACAGATACGCAGTATTTT. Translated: CTSSQVRTSRSKPSTDTQYF.

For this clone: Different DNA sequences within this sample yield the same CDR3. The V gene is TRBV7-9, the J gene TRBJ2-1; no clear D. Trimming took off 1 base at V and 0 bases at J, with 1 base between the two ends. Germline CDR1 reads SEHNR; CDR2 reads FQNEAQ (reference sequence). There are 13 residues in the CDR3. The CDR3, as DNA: TGTGCCAGCAGCTTAGTCTCCTACAATGAGCAGTTCTTC. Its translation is CASSLVSYNEQFF.

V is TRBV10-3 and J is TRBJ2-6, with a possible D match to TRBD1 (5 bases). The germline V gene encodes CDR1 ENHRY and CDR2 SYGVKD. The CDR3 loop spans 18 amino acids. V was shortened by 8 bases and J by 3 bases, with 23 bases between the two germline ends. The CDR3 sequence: CAIGVEQEPPFGANVLTF. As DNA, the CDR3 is TGTGCCATCGGTGTGGAACAGGAACCCCCCTTTGGGGCCAACGTCCTGACTTTC.

This chain's CDR3 is CASSLALVGAYGYTF. The CDR3 DNA is TGCGCCAGCAGCTTGGCCCTGGTTGGAGCCTATGGCTACACCTTC. The chain employs TRBV5-1 and TRBJ1-2; no clear D gene. Germline CDR1 is SGHRS and CDR2 is YFSETQ. V lost 0 bases and J lost 4, with 13 bases in between. The CDR3 has 15 amino acids.

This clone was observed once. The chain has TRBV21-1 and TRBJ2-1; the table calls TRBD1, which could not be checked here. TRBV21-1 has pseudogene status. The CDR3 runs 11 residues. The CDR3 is CASSQEGEQFF. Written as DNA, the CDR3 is TGTGCCAGCAGCCAAGAGGGGGAGCAGTTCTTC.

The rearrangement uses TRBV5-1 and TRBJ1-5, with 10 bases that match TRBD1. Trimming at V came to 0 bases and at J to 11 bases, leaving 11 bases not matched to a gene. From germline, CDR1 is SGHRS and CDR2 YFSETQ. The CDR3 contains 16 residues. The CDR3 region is CASSLGPGQGPRAQHF. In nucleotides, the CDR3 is TGCGCCAGCAGCTTGGGGCCGGGACAGGGGCCTCGGGCCCAGCATTTT.

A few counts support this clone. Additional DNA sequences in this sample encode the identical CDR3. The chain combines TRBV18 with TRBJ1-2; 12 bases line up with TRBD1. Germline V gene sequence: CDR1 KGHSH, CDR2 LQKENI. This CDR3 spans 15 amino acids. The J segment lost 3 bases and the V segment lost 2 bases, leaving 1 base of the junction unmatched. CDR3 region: CASSPGTGGDYGYTF. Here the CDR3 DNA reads TGTGCCAGCTCACCAGGGACAGGGGGCGACTATGGCTACACCTTC.

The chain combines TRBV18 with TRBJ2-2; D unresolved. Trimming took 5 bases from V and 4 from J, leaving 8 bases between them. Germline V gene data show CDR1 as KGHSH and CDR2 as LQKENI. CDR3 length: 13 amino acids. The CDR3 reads CASSSTTTGELFF. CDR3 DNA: TGTGCCAGCTCATCTACAACCACCGGGGAGCTGTTTTTT.

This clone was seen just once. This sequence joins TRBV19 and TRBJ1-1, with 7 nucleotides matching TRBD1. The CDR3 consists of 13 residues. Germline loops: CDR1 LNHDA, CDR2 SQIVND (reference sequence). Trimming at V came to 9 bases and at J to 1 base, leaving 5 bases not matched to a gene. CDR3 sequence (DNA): TGTGCCAGCCTCCGGACAGGGAACACTGAAGCTTTCTTT. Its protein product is CASLRTGNTEAFF. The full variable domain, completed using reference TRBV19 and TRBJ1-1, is DGGITQSPKYLFRKEGQNVTLSCEQNLNHDAMYWYRQDPGQGLRLIYYSQIVNDFQKGDIAEGYSVSREKKESFPLTVTSAQKNPTAFYLCASLRTGNTEAFFGQGTRLTVV.

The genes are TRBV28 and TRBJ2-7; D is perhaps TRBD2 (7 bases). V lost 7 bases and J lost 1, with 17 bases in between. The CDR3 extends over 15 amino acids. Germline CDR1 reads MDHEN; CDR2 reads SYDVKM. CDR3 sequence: CASNPPGGPSYEQYF. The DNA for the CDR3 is TGTGCCAGCAATCCCCCCGGGGGGCCTTCCTACGAGCAGTACTTC.